Below are 28 T cell receptor beta chains sequenced from a single sample in a study of T cell clonotyping in hematopoietic cell transplantation. Method: immunoSEQ multiplex PCR; TCRdb's copy keeps in-frame clones and lacks some. This repertoire shows around 8,300 clones, approximately 68% found once; its top ten account for more than 20%. The sample here was peripheral blood mononuclear cells, taken 100 days after allogeneic stem cell transplant. These receptors were collected from a male patient aged 55-69 years who had an allogeneic stem cell transplant from an unrelated donor, so the T cells may come from the graft donor. Some clones in this sample may be carry-over from other donors' samples.

The chain uses TRBV5-4 and TRBJ2-1, with 9 bases lining up with TRBD2. Germline V CDR1 and CDR2: SGHNT, YYREEE (reference sequence). V shed 2 bases and J 6 bases; nucleotides not matched to a gene: 6. CDR3 length: 15 residues. The DNA for the CDR3 is TGTGCCAGCAGCTTCCTAGCGGGATTCGGCAATGAGCAGTTCTTC. This gives the protein CASSFLAGFGNEQFF.

The J gene is TRBJ2-7, the V gene TRBV2, with D possibly being TRBD1 or TRBD2 (6 bases each). CDR3 size: 11 residues. The germline V and J ends were trimmed by 2 bases and 9 bases, with 8 bases remaining between them. Germline CDR1 is SNHLY and CDR2 is FYNNEI. The CDR3, as DNA: TGTGCCAGCAGTGAAAGGGGGGTGCAGTACTTC. Translating gives CASSERGVQYF.

The CDR3 region has the DNA TGTGCCAGCAGCTTTACAGGGGCAACTAATGAAAAACTGTTTTTT. Translation: CASSFTGATNEKLFF. The V gene is TRBV7-9, the J gene TRBJ1-4; 7 bases map to TRBD1. The CDR3 consists of 15 residues. CDR1 SEHNR and CDR2 FQNEAQ come from the germline V gene (reference sequence). After removal of 3 bases from V and 0 bases from J, the junction contained 1 base not matched to a gene.

This clone turned up a few times. The chain uses TRBV7-9 and TRBJ1-2; D is unclear. This CDR3 has 11 residues. Germline lookup yields CDR1 SEHNR and CDR2 FQNEAQ (reference sequence). V was clipped by 2 bases and J by 8 bases, with 6 bases between them. The CDR3 loop reads CASSLSSGYTF. CDR3 in DNA: TGTGCCAGCAGCTTATCTTCGGGCTACACCTTC.

The chain recombines TRBV20-1 with TRBJ2-5; no reliable D call. V was pared by 6 bases and J by 6 bases, with 8 bases between. Germline V gene data show CDR1 as DFQATT and CDR2 as SNEGSKA (reference sequence). The CDR3 spans 10 residues. CDR3 nucleotide sequence: TGCAGTGCGCCCATTCAGACCCAGTACTTC. It yields the protein CSAPIQTQYF.

This chain uses TRBV29-1 with TRBJ2-7; 10 bases line up with TRBD2. The CDR3 runs to 13 residues. J lost 5 bases, V lost 6 bases, and 7 bases had no gene match. Germline V gene data show CDR1 as SQVTM and CDR2 as ANQGSEA. CDR3 in amino acids: CSVWTGTSDEQYF. Here the CDR3 DNA reads TGCAGCGTCTGGACCGGGACTAGCGACGAGCAGTACTTC.

The chain is built from TRBV14 and TRBJ2-5; TRBD1 matches 8 bases. The CDR3 length is 16 residues. Per the germline V gene, CDR1 is SGHDN and CDR2 is FVKESK. V was pared by 1 base and J by 5 bases, with 9 bases of the junction left unmatched. The CDR3 is CASSQGADREYETQYF. The CDR3 DNA follows: TGTGCCAGCAGCCAAGGTGCGGACAGGGAGTACGAGACCCAGTACTTC.

The gene calls are TRBV29-1 and TRBJ2-3; unclear D gene. CDR1 and CDR2 from the germline V gene are SQVTM and ANQGSEA. CDR3 size: 11 residues. V gave up 1 base and J gave up 5 bases, with 4 bases separating them. CDR3 sequence (DNA): TGCAGCGTTGAAGTGGTAGATACGCAGTATTTT. Protein product: CSVEVVDTQYF.

This clone was observed a handful of times. The CDR3 DNA reads TGTGCCAGCTCACCATATATCAGCGGTCGGGACGAGCAGTACTTC. Its translation is CASSPYISGRDEQYF. This chain uses TRBV18 with TRBJ2-7; tentatively, D is TRBD2 (5 bases). The ends were cut back, 2 bases at V and 5 bases at J, with 16 bases in the middle. This CDR3 is built from 15 residues. Germline V gives CDR1 KGHSH, CDR2 LQKENI.

V gene TRBV29-1 combines with J gene TRBJ1-2; 7 bases map to TRBD1. V lost 3 bases to trimming and J lost 5 bases; unmatched junction nucleotides: 9. Germline CDR1 SQVTM, CDR2 ANQGSEA. The CDR3 covers 14 residues. This CDR3 is CSVDESRTGYGYTF. CDR3 coding DNA: TGCAGCGTTGATGAGAGTCGGACAGGATATGGCTACACCTTC.

This clone was detected only once. V is TRBV4-1 and J is TRBJ2-1; no definite D call. This CDR3 comprises 15 residues. Trimming shortened V by 2 bases and J by 9 bases, and 17 bases separated the two germline ends. CDR1 is MGHRA, CDR2 YSYEKL, per germline. The CDR3 bases are TGCGCCAGCAGCCAATTTGTTGGGCGTAGTAGTGAGCAGTTCTTC. Translating gives CASSQFVGRSSEQFF.

The rearrangement joins TRBV30 to TRBJ1-1; D call uncertain. The germline gives CDR1 GTSNPN, CDR2 SVGIG (reference sequence). The CDR3 consists of 11 residues. Trimming took off 5 bases at V and 0 bases at J, with 4 bases between the two ends. In DNA, the CDR3 is TGTGCCTGGTACCTGAACACTGAAGCTTTCTTT. Its translation is CAWYLNTEAFF.

This clone is medium-sized within its sample. The J gene is TRBJ1-6, the V gene TRBV6-5, with D maybe TRBD1 (5 bases). Germline CDR1 and CDR2: MNHEY and SVGAGI. The CDR3 covers 14 residues. V was cut by 1 base and J by 13 bases, with 14 bases left in between. The CDR3 protein is CASSYYPGRNPLHF. CDR3 coding DNA: TGTGCCAGCAGTTACTATCCAGGGCGGAATCCCCTCCACTTT.

V usage is TRBV5-5 and J usage is TRBJ1-5; D unclear. V lost 4 bases and J lost 3, with 17 bases in between. Germline loops: CDR1 SGHKS, CDR2 YYEKEE (reference sequence). The CDR3 is made up of 16 amino acids. The CDR3 nucleotides read TGTGCCAGCAGCCCGGATGAGGAATCCTTCAATCAGCCCCAGCATTTT. The encoded protein is CASSPDEESFNQPQHF.

The gene calls are TRBV5-1 and TRBJ2-7, with D possibly TRBD1 on 6 matching bases. Germline loops: CDR1 SGHRS, CDR2 YFSETQ. The CDR3 spans 14 residues. The V and J ends lost 4 bases and 2 bases respectively, with 13 bases between them. CDR3 sequence reads: CASSPAGQTYEQYF. As DNA, the CDR3 is TGCGCCAGCAGCCCGGCCGGACAGACCTACGAGCAGTACTTC.

The chain recombines TRBV6-4 with TRBJ1-4; 8 bases fit TRBD1. Trimming took 5 bases from V and 8 from J; bases not matched to a gene: 10. This CDR3 spans 15 amino acids. CDR1 is MRHNA and CDR2 is SNTAGT in the germline V gene. CDR3: CASSYQGAIGEKLFF. Written as DNA, the CDR3 is TGTGCCAGCAGTTACCAGGGGGCTATTGGGGAAAAACTGTTTTTT.

The V and J genes are TRBV18 and TRBJ2-7; 12 nucleotides line up with TRBD1. After removal of 5 bases from V and 3 bases from J, the junction contained 8 bases not matched to a gene. CDR1 and CDR2 from the germline V gene are KGHSH and LQKENI. The CDR3 spans 16 residues. The CDR3 region has the DNA TGTGCCAGCTCAAGGGGACAGGGGGCAGACAACTACGAGCAGTACTTC. This translates into CASSRGQGADNYEQYF.

This CDR3 is CASRSQGGPEAFF. The CDR3, as DNA: TGTGCCAGCAGATCACAGGGTGGGCCTGAAGCTTTCTTT. The rearrangement uses TRBV6-5 and TRBJ1-1, with TRBD1 as a possible D gene (6 bases). Germline CDR1 and CDR2: MNHEY and SVGAGI. The CDR3 is made up of 13 amino acids. Trimming cost V 6 bases and J 6 bases, with 14 bases left between them.

The V call is TRBV27, the J call TRBJ2-3, with unresolved D. Trimming cost V 5 bases and J 4 bases, with 13 bases left between them. This CDR3 contains 14 residues. Germline assignment: CDR1 MNHEY and CDR2 SMNVEV (reference sequence). CDR3 region: CASSLRLWADTQYF. The CDR3 coding sequence is TGTGCCAGCAGTCTCCGATTGTGGGCAGATACGCAGTATTTT.

The rearrangement joins TRBV25-1 to TRBJ2-3; 7 bases are shared with TRBD2. Germline lookup yields CDR1 MGHDK and CDR2 SYGVNS. V lost 9 bases to trimming and J lost 5 bases; unmatched junction nucleotides: 5. The CDR3 contains 12 residues. This CDR3 is CASDRGEDTQYF. CDR3 DNA: TGTGCCAGTGACCGGGGGGAAGATACGCAGTATTTT.

This sequence joins TRBV4-2 and TRBJ1-2, with D maybe TRBD1 (6 bases). From germline, CDR1 is LGHNA and CDR2 YNFKEQ. Trimming took 0 bases from V and 8 from J, leaving 16 bases between them. This CDR3 is built from 15 residues. The CDR3 DNA follows: TGTGCCAGCAGCCAAGAACAGGGAAAGATTCGGGGCTACACCTTC. Its translation is CASSQEQGKIRGYTF.

The J gene is TRBJ2-7, the V gene TRBV9, with TRBD1 matching 7 bases. The V segment lost 3 bases and the J segment 2 bases; nucleotides outside the gene matches: 8. The CDR3 consists of 15 residues. Germline CDR1 and CDR2: SGDLS and YYNGEE. The CDR3 coding sequence is TGTGCCAGCAGCGCGAGGGACAGCGAGGCCTACGAGCAGTACTTC. It encodes CASSARDSEAYEQYF.

There are a few counts of this clone. The CDR3 is CASSLFQTTFGGNQEKLFF. In DNA form, the CDR3 reads TGTGCCAGCAGTTTATTCCAGACCACCTTTGGGGGTAACCAAGAAAAACTGTTTTTT. J is TRBJ1-4 and V is TRBV27, with D possibly being TRBD1 (5 bases). V lost 1 base and J 8 bases, leaving 26 bases between the germline ends. The CDR3 totals 19 residues. CDR1 is MNHEY, CDR2 SMNVEV, per germline (reference sequence).

The chain recombines TRBV6-5 with TRBJ1-1; perhaps TRBD1 as D (5 bases). This CDR3 has 14 amino acids. Germline values: CDR1 MNHEY, CDR2 SVGAGI. Deletions cut 5 bases from V and 1 base from J, with 11 bases between. CDR3 protein: CASSGTGPNTEAFF. The CDR3 nucleotides are TGTGCCAGCAGTGGTACAGGCCCGAACACTGAAGCTTTCTTT.

This clone is large by share. The chain has TRBV6-5 and TRBJ2-2; no clear D. Trimming removed 0 bases from V and 5 bases from J, with 4 bases in between. This CDR3 has 13 amino acids. The germline CDR1 and CDR2 sequences are MNHEY and SVGAGI. CDR3 protein: CASSYSRTGELFF. CDR3 nucleotide sequence: TGTGCCAGCAGTTACTCCAGGACCGGGGAGCTGTTTTTT.

This clone is large (0.1 to 1%) by share. This rearrangement joins TRBV7-9 to TRBJ2-7, with 8 bases aligning to TRBD1. The J segment lost 4 bases and the V segment lost 2 bases, leaving 7 bases of the junction unmatched. Germline CDR1 and CDR2: SEHNR and FQNEAQ (reference sequence). The CDR3 totals 15 residues. CDR3 nucleotides: TGTGCCAGCAGCTTACAGGGGGCTACAGGTTACGAGCAGTACTTC. It is translated as CASSLQGATGYEQYF.

The chain joins TRBV2 to TRBJ1-1; possible D gene TRBD1, 6 bases. Deletions cut 5 bases from V and 10 bases from J, with 11 bases between. The CDR3 is 11 residues long. Germline CDR1 SNHLY, CDR2 FYNNEI. Written as DNA, the CDR3 is TGTGCCAGCAGTTTGGACAGTGGAGCTTTCTTT. It codes for CASSLDSGAFF.

The CDR3 region is CASSPGPDRVVGFF. The CDR3 DNA reads TGTGCCAGCAGCCCGGGTCCGGACAGGGTCGTGGGGTTCTTC. The chain recombines TRBV5-6 with TRBJ2-1; TRBD1 matches 8 bases. Per germline, CDR1 SGHDT and CDR2 YYEEEE. V was pared by 4 bases and J by 15 bases, with 15 bases of the junction left unmatched. The CDR3 consists of 14 residues.